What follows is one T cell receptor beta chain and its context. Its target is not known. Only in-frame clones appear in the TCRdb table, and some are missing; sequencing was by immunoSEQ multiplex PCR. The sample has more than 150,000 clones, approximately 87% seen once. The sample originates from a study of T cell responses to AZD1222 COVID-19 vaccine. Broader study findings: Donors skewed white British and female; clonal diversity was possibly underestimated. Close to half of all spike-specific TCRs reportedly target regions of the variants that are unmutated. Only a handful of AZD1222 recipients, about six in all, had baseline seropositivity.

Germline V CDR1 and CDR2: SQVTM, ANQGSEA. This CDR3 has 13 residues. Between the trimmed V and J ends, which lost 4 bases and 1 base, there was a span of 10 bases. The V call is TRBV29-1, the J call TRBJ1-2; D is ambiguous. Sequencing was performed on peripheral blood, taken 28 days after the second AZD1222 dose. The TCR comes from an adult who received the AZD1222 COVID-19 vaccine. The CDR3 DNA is TGCAGCGTTGCAGGCGGGATTAACTATGGCTACACCTTC. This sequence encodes CSVAGGINYGYTF.